This T cell receptor beta chain was documented in a study of blood T cells in healthy people across ages. Whole-study findings and limits: Both higher diversity and more naive CD4+ cells marked long-lived donors when set against aged donors.

Donors gave roughly 10 milliliters of peripheral blood apiece. Per sample, no less than 5 micrograms of total RNA were extracted. To note about this clonotype: Its antigen is unknown.

Then a second PCR, running roughly 7 to 11 cycles, was carried out with a sample-barcoded 5' primer and a J-beta primer mix. From each sample, at least 2.5 million paired-end reads containing CDR3 were obtained. Via MiXCR, TCRdb re-called the 5' RACE reads, giving one row per CDR3 protein. The table has approximately 900,000 distinct CDR3 sequences, approximately 49% seen once. The V end was cut by 1 base, the J end by 1 base, with 10 bases between. CDR1 and CDR2 (germline): DFQATT, SNEGSKA (reference sequence). This CDR3 contains 14 residues. Sequenced: blood. This chain uses TRBV20-1 with TRBJ1-1, with D unresolved. The receptor's source is a young man in good health. CDR3 DNA sequence: TGCAGTGCTAGAGCCCGCGGCAGGAACACTGAAGCTTTCTTT. Amino acid sequence: CSARARGRNTEAFF.